These 30 T cell receptor beta chains were all obtained from the same sample, sequenced in a study of blood T cell repertoires in COVID-19. Profiled with immunoSEQ multiplex PCR; TCRdb holds only in-frame clones, not every one. Altogether about 200,000 clones are present, roughly 80% being singletons, with the ten largest covering around 0.93%. Sequenced sample: peripheral blood. The receptor source for this set is a man aged 60 to 69 with COVID-19, enrolled during active disease.

This clone was recorded only once. The CDR3 region has the DNA TGTGCCAGTAGCGTATTCGGGATCGGGGAGCTGTTTTTT. Translated, it gives CASSVFGIGELFF. The chain is built from TRBV19 and TRBJ2-2, with a tentative D call TRBD2 (5 bases). V was pared by 6 bases and J by 7 bases, with 12 bases between. Germline loops: CDR1 LNHDA, CDR2 SQIVND (reference sequence). CDR3 size: 13 residues.

The rearrangement joins TRBV7-9 to TRBJ2-7, with 7 bases that match TRBD2. The CDR3 is 18 amino acids. Germline V gives CDR1 SEHNR, CDR2 FQNEAQ (reference sequence). The trim removed 0 bases at V and 0 bases at J, leaving 11 bases unmatched. CDR3 residues: CASSLALAYTPNSYEQYF. CDR3 sequence (DNA): TGTGCCAGCAGCTTAGCACTAGCGTATACTCCTAACTCCTACGAGCAGTACTTC.

The gene calls are TRBV5-8 and TRBJ1-5; 8 bases fit TRBD1. CDR3 length equals 16 residues. Germline values: CDR1 SGHTS, CDR2 YDEGEE. The V segment lost 5 bases and the J segment 7 bases; nucleotides outside the gene matches: 14. The CDR3 sequence is CASRKRIGQGGQPQHF. CDR3 in DNA: TGTGCCAGCAGGAAAAGAATCGGACAGGGAGGGCAGCCCCAGCATTTT.

The chain employs TRBV7-3 and TRBJ2-2; TRBD1 matches at 8 bases. This CDR3 region has 15 residues. The ends lost 5 bases at V and 6 bases at J; junction bases unmatched: 8. CDR1 and CDR2 (germline): SGHTA, FQGTGA. The CDR3 region is CASSQTGGIPGELFF. The CDR3 bases are TGTGCCAGCAGCCAAACAGGGGGGATTCCCGGGGAGCTGTTTTTT. The variable domain in full, completed from reference TRBV7-3 and TRBJ2-2, reads GAGVSQTPSNKVTEKGKYVELRCDPISGHTALYWYRQSLGQGPEFLIYFQGTGAADDSGLPNDRFFAVRPEGSVSTLKIQRTERGDSAVYLCASSQTGGIPGELFFGEGSRLTVL.

The rearrangement uses TRBV2 and TRBJ1-5, with a weak D call TRBD1 (6 bases). The CDR3 runs 13 residues. Per germline, CDR1 SNHLY and CDR2 FYNNEI. The V end was cut by 3 bases, the J end by 4 bases, with 7 bases between. The CDR3 nucleotides read TGTGCCAGCAGTGACAGGGGTAATCAGCCCCAGCATTTT. Protein sequence: CASSDRGNQPQHF.

The chain recombines TRBV14 with TRBJ2-3; D remains unclear. Between the trimmed V and J ends, which lost 2 bases and 6 bases, there was a span of 6 bases. The CDR3 totals 12 residues. Germline V lookup: CDR1 SGHDN, CDR2 FVKESK. The CDR3 spells CASSQPLDTQYF. CDR3 DNA sequence: TGTGCCAGCAGCCAACCCCTGGATACGCAGTATTTT.

The rearrangement links TRBV10-3 to TRBJ2-2; possibly TRBD1 for D (5 bases). Germline V gene sequence: CDR1 ENHRY, CDR2 SYGVKD. CDR3 length: 17 amino acids. Trimming took off 5 bases at V and 2 bases at J, with 18 bases between the two ends. CDR3 region: CAISPRQSGINTGELFF. As DNA, the CDR3 is TGTGCCATCAGTCCGAGACAGTCTGGGATTAACACCGGGGAGCTGTTTTTT.

The chain has TRBV5-6 and TRBJ1-1, with 9 nucleotides matching TRBD1. The CDR3 is made up of 16 amino acids. The V and J ends lost 4 bases and 0 bases, in that order; junction bases with no gene match: 7. Looked up from germline, CDR1 is SGHDT and CDR2 is YYEEEE. The CDR3, as DNA: TGTGCCAGCAGCCAACGACAGGGGGTTATGAACACTGAAGCTTTCTTT. Amino acids: CASSQRQGVMNTEAFF.

Here the CDR3 DNA reads TGTGCCAGCAGCCAGGGCGACAGGGATAATGAGCAGTTCTTC. Protein product: CASSQGDRDNEQFF. The chain couples TRBV4-2 to TRBJ2-1; TRBD1 matches at 7 bases. The CDR3 contains 14 residues. Germline values: CDR1 LGHNA, CDR2 YNFKEQ. V trimming: 3 bases; J trimming: 7 bases; junction bases outside the gene matches: 6.

This clone has more than one count but fewer than ten. J is TRBJ1-2 and V is TRBV10-3; D is possibly TRBD1 (5 bases). CDR3 length: 15 residues. Trimming took off 10 bases at V and 7 bases at J, with 25 bases between the two ends. The germline CDR1 and CDR2 sequences are ENHRY and SYGVKD. The CDR3 region has the DNA TGTGCCAAATCCCGGGAGAGGCAGACGAGGGGTGGCTACACCTTC. Translation gives CAKSRERQTRGGYTF.

This clone was observed a few times. The chain joins TRBV9 to TRBJ1-6, with 7 bases aligning to TRBD1. V lost 3 bases, J lost 4 bases, and 7 bases stayed unmatched. CDR1 is SGDLS and CDR2 is YYNGEE in the germline V gene. This CDR3 has 16 amino acids. Here the CDR3 DNA reads TGTGCCAGCAGCGCGACAGGGAACTCATATAATTCACCCCTCCACTTT. Residues: CASSATGNSYNSPLHF.

The V and J genes are TRBV7-3 and TRBJ1-1, with TRBD1 matching over 8 bases. Germline assignment: CDR1 SGHTA and CDR2 FQGTGA. This CDR3 is built from 14 residues. V trimming: 5 bases; J trimming: 4 bases; junction bases outside the gene matches: 6. The CDR3 reads CASSLGQAGTEAFF. The CDR3 bases are TGTGCCAGCAGCCTGGGACAGGCGGGCACTGAAGCTTTCTTT.

J is TRBJ2-5 and V is TRBV19, with 13 nucleotides matching TRBD2. The V segment lost 8 bases and the J segment 7 bases; nucleotides outside the gene matches: 10. Germline lookup yields CDR1 LNHDA and CDR2 SQIVND (reference sequence). The CDR3 contains 15 residues. The CDR3 spells CASAPGLAGSGTQYF. DNA of the CDR3: TGTGCCAGTGCTCCGGGACTAGCGGGGTCGGGGACCCAGTACTTC. Full variable domain (missing parts from reference TRBV19 and TRBJ2-5): DGGITQSPKYLFRKEGQNVTLSCEQNLNHDAMYWYRQDPGQGLRLIYYSQIVNDFQKGDIAEGYSVSREKKESFPLTVTSAQKNPTAFYLCASAPGLAGSGTQYFGPGTRLLVL.

The chain has TRBV19 and TRBJ2-7; tentatively, D is TRBD2 (6 bases). CDR3 length: 13 amino acids. Germline V gene sequence: CDR1 LNHDA, CDR2 SQIVND (reference sequence). Trimming removed 5 bases from V and 3 bases from J, with 11 bases in between. DNA of the CDR3: TGTGCCAGTAGTCCGGGACTGAGCTACGAGCAGTACTTC. It yields the protein CASSPGLSYEQYF.

The CDR3 nucleotides are TGTGCCAGCAGTTACCAAGGGGTTACTGAAGCTTTCTTT. It is translated as CASSYQGVTEAFF. This chain connects TRBV6-6 to TRBJ1-1; D is perhaps TRBD1 (5 bases). Germline CDR1 and CDR2: MNHNY and SVGAGI (reference sequence). The V end was cut by 2 bases, the J end by 5 bases, with 9 bases between. This CDR3 is 13 amino acids long.

The gene calls are TRBV18 and TRBJ1-1; D unclear. The CDR3 has 14 residues. Trimming took 3 bases from V and 2 from J, leaving 10 bases between them. Germline-derived CDR1 and CDR2 are KGHSH and LQKENI. The CDR3 is CASSPTAENTEAFF. The DNA for the CDR3 is TGTGCCAGCTCACCTACAGCAGAAAACACTGAAGCTTTCTTT.

J is TRBJ1-5 and V is TRBV6-2 or TRBV6-3; 9 nucleotides align to TRBD1. J was trimmed by 7 bases and V by 5 bases; bases with no gene match: 3. The CDR3 has 13 amino acids. Germline CDR1 reads MNHEY; CDR2 reads SVGEGT. The DNA for the CDR3 is TGTGCCAGCAGTCCGGGACAGGGACAGCCCCAGCATTTT. Amino acids: CASSPGQGQPQHF.

Notes on this clone: The same CDR3 arises from other DNA sequences in this sample as well. The chain is built from TRBV5-1 and TRBJ1-1; D not certain. This CDR3 has 14 residues. Trimming left V 0 bases short and J 0 bases short, with 6 bases between. From germline, CDR1 is SGHRS and CDR2 YFSETQ. CDR3 amino acids: CASSLDPVNTEAFF. The CDR3 DNA follows: TGCGCCAGCAGCTTGGATCCGGTGAACACTGAAGCTTTCTTT.

The J gene is TRBJ2-7, the V gene TRBV14, with TRBD1 as a possible D gene (5 bases). Germline CDR1 is SGHDN and CDR2 is FVKESK. Trimming pared 4 bases from V and 2 bases from J, leaving 15 bases between. The CDR3 covers 15 residues. CDR3 sequence: CASSPIGQAAYEQYF. The CDR3, as DNA: TGTGCCAGCAGCCCTATAGGACAAGCCGCCTACGAGCAGTACTTC.

J is TRBJ1-6 and V is TRBV4-2; 8 positions agree with TRBD1. Germline V gene sequence: CDR1 LGHNA, CDR2 YNFKEQ. V shed 4 bases and J 9 bases; nucleotides not matched to a gene: 5. There are 14 residues in the CDR3. CDR3: CASSRGQGISPLHF. CDR3 DNA sequence: TGTGCCAGCAGCCGAGGACAGGGTATTTCACCCCTCCACTTT.

The V gene is TRBV29-1, the J gene TRBJ2-2; 12 nucleotides agree with TRBD2. Germline V lookup: CDR1 SQVTM, CDR2 ANQGSEA. The CDR3 sequence is 15 residues long. V lost 7 bases and J lost 5; bases outside the gene matches: 8. The CDR3 loop reads CSAPLAGGFTGELFF. The CDR3 DNA reads as TGCAGCGCCCCGCTAGCGGGAGGGTTTACCGGGGAGCTGTTTTTT.

The CDR3 loop is CARGVSTGELFF. In DNA form, the CDR3 reads TGTGCCCGCGGGGTGAGCACCGGGGAGCTGTTTTTT. The chain uses TRBV30 and TRBJ2-2; perhaps TRBD2 as D (6 bases). The CDR3 runs 12 residues. CDR1 is GTSNPN and CDR2 is SVGIG in the germline V gene (reference sequence). V lost 8 bases, J lost 4 bases, and 11 bases lay in between.

V usage is TRBV28 and J usage is TRBJ1-2, with TRBD1 matching 7 bases. Looked up from germline, CDR1 is MDHEN and CDR2 is SYDVKM. V gave up 6 bases and J gave up 4 bases; unmatched junction bases: 5. This CDR3 has 13 amino acids. The CDR3, as DNA: TGTGCCAGCAGCGCTAACAGGGGCTATGGCTACACCTTC. Translation gives CASSANRGYGYTF.

V and J are TRBV2 and TRBJ2-7; D gene unclear. The V end lost 6 bases, the J end lost 6 bases, and 9 bases lay between the germline ends. The CDR3 has 11 amino acids. Germline loops: CDR1 SNHLY, CDR2 FYNNEI. The CDR3 sequence: CASSFDFEQYF. The CDR3 DNA is TGTGCCAGCAGCTTCGACTTCGAGCAGTACTTC.

The chain combines TRBV29-1 with TRBJ2-2; TRBD1 aligns across 9 bases. The CDR3 runs 15 residues. The germline V gene has CDR1 SQVTM and CDR2 ANQGSEA. The V segment lost 6 bases and the J segment 5 bases; nucleotides outside the gene matches: 10. For the CDR3, the DNA is TGCAGCGTCCGGGCGGGGACAGGGCGAACCGGGGAGCTGTTTTTT. Translation gives CSVRAGTGRTGELFF.

V usage is TRBV6-5 and J usage is TRBJ1-1; D remains ambiguous. Germline values: CDR1 MNHEY, CDR2 SVGAGI. V shed 2 bases and J shed 8 bases, with 6 bases lying between them. This CDR3 has 11 residues. CDR3: CASSYNEEAFF. The CDR3 DNA reads TGTGCCAGCAGTTACAACGAGGAAGCTTTCTTT.

This clone was found a few times. The chain combines TRBV27 with TRBJ1-1; no reliable D call. The germline CDR1 and CDR2 sequences are MNHEY and SMNVEV (reference sequence). This CDR3 is 13 amino acids long. V lost 3 bases and J lost 5, with 10 bases in between. The CDR3 reads CASSFDTLTEAFF. CDR3 in DNA: TGTGCCAGCAGTTTCGACACCCTAACTGAAGCTTTCTTT.

The chain carries TRBV30 and TRBJ2-1, with D possibly matching TRBD1 (5 bases). Trimming shortened V by 3 bases and J by 2 bases, and 14 bases separated the two germline ends. CDR3 length: 15 residues. Looked up from germline, CDR1 is GTSNPN and CDR2 is SVGIG (reference sequence). The chain's CDR3 is CAWRQDIGTYNEQFF. The CDR3 bases are TGTGCCTGGAGACAGGACATAGGGACCTACAATGAGCAGTTCTTC.

The CDR3 is CASSDDSSYEQYF. CDR3 sequence (DNA): TGTGCCAGCAGTGACGACAGCTCCTACGAGCAGTACTTC. The chain is built from TRBV2 and TRBJ2-7; possible D gene TRBD1, 5 bases. The CDR3 runs to 13 residues. V was pared by 3 bases and J by 0 bases, with 6 bases between. Germline CDR1 SNHLY, CDR2 FYNNEI.

The chain joins TRBV28 to TRBJ2-5; TRBD1 matches 7 bases. Germline V gene sequence: CDR1 MDHEN, CDR2 SYDVKM. The CDR3 has 15 amino acids. Losses at the gene ends were 2 bases for V and 4 bases for J; bases not matched to a gene: 7. CDR3 DNA sequence: TGTGCCAGCAGTTTAAGGCAGACAGGGCGAGAGACCCAGTACTTC. As protein: CASSLRQTGRETQYF.